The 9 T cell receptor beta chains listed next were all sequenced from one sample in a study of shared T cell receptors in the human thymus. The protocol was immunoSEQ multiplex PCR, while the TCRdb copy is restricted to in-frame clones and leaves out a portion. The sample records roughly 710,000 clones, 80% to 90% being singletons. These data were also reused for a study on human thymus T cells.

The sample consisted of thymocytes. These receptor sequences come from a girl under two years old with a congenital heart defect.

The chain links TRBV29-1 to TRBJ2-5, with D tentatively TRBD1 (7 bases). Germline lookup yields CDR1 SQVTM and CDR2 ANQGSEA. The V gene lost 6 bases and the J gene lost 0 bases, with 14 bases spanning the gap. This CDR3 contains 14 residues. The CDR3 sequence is CSVEGQRNQETQYF. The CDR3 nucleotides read TGCAGCGTGGAGGGACAGCGCAACCAAGAGACCCAGTACTTC.

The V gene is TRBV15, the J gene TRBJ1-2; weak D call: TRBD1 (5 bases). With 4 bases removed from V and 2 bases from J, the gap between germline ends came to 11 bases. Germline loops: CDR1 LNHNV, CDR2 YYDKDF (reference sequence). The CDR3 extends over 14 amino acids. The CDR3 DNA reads TGTGCCACCAGCAAAGGGGAAGAGAACTATGGCTACACCTTC. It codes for CATSKGEENYGYTF.

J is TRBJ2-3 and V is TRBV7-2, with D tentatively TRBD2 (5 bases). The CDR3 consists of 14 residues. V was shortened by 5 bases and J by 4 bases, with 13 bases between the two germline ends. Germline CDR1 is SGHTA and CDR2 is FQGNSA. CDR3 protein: CASSPRGTPDTQYF. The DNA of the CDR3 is TGTGCCAGCAGCCCCCGGGGTACGCCAGATACGCAGTATTTT.

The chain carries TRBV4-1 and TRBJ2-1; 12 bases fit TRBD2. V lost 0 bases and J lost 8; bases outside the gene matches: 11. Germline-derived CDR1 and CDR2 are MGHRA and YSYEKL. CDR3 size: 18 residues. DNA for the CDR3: TGCGCCAGCAGCCAAGATTCGACTAGCGGGGGTGGTTGGGATGAGCAGTTCTTC. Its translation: CASSQDSTSGGGWDEQFF.

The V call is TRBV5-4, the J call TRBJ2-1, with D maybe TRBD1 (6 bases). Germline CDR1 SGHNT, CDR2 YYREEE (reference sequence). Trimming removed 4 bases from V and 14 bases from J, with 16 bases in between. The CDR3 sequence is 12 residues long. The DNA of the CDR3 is TGTGCCAGCAGCGCTCACGGGACACCGGAGTTCTTC. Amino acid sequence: CASSAHGTPEFF.

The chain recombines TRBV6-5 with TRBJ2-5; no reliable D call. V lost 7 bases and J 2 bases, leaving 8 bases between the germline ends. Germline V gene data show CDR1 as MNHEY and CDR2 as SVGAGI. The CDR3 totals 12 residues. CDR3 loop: CASIAEQETQYF. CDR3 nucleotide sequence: TGTGCCAGCATAGCAGAGCAAGAGACCCAGTACTTC.

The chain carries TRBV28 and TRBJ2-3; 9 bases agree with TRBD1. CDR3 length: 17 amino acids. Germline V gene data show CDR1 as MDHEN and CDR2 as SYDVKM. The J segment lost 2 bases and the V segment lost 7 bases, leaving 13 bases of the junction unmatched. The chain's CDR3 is CASTYFRGQGHTDTQYF. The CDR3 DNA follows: TGTGCCAGCACCTATTTTCGGGGACAGGGCCACACAGATACGCAGTATTTT.

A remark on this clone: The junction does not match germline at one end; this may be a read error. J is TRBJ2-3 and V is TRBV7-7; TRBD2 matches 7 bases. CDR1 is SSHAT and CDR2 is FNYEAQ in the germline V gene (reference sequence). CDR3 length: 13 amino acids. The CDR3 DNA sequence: TGTGCTAGCAGCCGGGGGGACCCAGATACGCAGTATTTT. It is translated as CASSRGDPDTQYF.

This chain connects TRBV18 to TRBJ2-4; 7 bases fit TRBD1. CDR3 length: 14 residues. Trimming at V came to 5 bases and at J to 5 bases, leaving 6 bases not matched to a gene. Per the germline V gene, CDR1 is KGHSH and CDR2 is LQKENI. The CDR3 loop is CASSSTTGQNIQYF. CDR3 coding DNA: TGTGCCAGCTCATCTACGACAGGGCAAAACATTCAGTACTTC.